Described below is a single T cell receptor beta chain sequence and its context. Its specificity is not known. The sample originates from a study of cytomegalovirus exposure and HLA in healthy donors. Study-wide background: A subsequent analysis reported that the roughly 120 validation repertoires were produced on the same platform that had also been used for the roughly 670 first-cohort repertoires.

General observations from the study: It was reported that the classifier diagnosed cytomegalovirus status with high specificity and sensitivity in both the original and validation cohorts. The finding came from a later analysis; first-cohort TCR clusters tended to co-occur in the roughly 120 validation repertoires.

The CDR3 is 13 residues long. CDR1 is GTSNPN, CDR2 SVGIG, per germline (reference sequence). The V gene end was trimmed by 5 bases and the J gene end by 1 base; junction bases not matched to a gene: 3. Sequencing was performed with immunoSEQ multiplex PCR; in TCRdb, only in-frame clones are kept and a portion is missing. The table has about 360,000 clones, roughly 90% seen once. The receptor was derived from a woman aged 18-30 years in good health and CMV-seronegative. The V and J genes are TRBV30 and TRBJ2-7; 9 bases align to TRBD2. The sample was PBMCs. The CDR3 loop is CAWVTSGSYEQYF. Here the CDR3 DNA reads TGTGCCTGGGTGACTAGCGGATCCTACGAGCAGTACTTC.